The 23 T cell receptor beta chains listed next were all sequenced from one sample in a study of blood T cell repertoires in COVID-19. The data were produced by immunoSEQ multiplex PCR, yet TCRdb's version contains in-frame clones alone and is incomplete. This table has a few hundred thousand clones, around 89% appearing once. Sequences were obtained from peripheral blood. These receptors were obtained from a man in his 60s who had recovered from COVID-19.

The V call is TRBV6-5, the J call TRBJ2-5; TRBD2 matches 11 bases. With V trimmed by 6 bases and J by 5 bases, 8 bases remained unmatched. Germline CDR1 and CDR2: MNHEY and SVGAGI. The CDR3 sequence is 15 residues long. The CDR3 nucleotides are TGTGCCAGCAGCCATAGCGGGGGGGCCGGGGAGACCCAGTACTTC. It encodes CASSHSGGAGETQYF.

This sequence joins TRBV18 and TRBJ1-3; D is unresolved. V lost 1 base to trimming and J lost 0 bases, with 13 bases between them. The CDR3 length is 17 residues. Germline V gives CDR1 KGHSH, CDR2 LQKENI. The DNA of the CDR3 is TGTGCCAGCTCACCACGGGGAGCTATGAGCTCTGGAAACACCATATATTTT. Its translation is CASSPRGAMSSGNTIYF.

The CDR3 DNA follows: TGCAGTGCAAGCATGAACACTGAAGCTTTCTTT. This gives the protein CSASMNTEAFF. The genes are TRBV20-1 and TRBJ1-1; D is undetermined. The CDR3 contains 11 residues. The germline V gene encodes CDR1 DFQATT and CDR2 SNEGSKA (reference sequence). V was pared by 6 bases and J by 0 bases, with 5 bases between.

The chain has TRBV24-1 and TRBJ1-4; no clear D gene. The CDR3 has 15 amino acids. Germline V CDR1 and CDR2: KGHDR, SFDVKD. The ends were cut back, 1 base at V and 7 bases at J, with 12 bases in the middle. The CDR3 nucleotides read TGTGCCACCAGTGATTTTACCTCGACGGGTGAAAAACTGTTTTTT. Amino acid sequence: CATSDFTSTGEKLFF.

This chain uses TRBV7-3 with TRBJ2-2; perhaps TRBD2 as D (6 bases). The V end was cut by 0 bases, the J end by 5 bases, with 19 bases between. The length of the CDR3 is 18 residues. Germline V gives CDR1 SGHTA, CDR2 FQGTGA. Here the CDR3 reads CASSLTSTAGSGTGELFF. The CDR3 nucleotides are TGTGCCAGCAGCTTAACATCAACGGCGGGGTCGGGAACCGGGGAGCTGTTTTTT.

For the CDR3, the DNA is TGCAGTGCTAGTAGGGTCCAGGGCTACGAGCAGTACTTC. This sequence encodes CSASRVQGYEQYF. The rearrangement links TRBV20-1 to TRBJ2-7, with D possibly matching TRBD1 (5 bases). Trimming left V 3 bases short and J 3 bases short, with 12 bases between. The CDR3 has 13 amino acids. Germline CDR1 reads DFQATT; CDR2 reads SNEGSKA (reference sequence).

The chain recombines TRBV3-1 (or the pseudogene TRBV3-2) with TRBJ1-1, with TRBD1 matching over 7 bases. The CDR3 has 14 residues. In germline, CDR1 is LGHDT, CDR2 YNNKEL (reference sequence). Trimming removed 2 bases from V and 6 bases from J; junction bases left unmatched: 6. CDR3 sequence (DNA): TGTGCCAGCAGCCAAACACAGGGGTTTTCTGAAGCTTTCTTT. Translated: CASSQTQGFSEAFF.

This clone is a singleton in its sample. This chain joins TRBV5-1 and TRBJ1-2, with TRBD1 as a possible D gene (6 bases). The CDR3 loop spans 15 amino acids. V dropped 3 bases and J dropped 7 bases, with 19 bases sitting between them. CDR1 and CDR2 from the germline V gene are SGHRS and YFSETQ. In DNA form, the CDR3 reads TGCGCCAGCAGCTCCGGAGGTACAGGGCAGGGTGGCTACACCTTC. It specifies CASSSGGTGQGGYTF.

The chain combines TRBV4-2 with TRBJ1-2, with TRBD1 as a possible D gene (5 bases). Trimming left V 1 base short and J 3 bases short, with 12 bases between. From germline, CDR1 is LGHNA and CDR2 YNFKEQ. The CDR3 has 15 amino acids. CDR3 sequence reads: CASSQAAGSDYGYTF. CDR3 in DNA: TGTGCCAGCAGCCAAGCGGCAGGGTCTGACTATGGCTACACCTTC.

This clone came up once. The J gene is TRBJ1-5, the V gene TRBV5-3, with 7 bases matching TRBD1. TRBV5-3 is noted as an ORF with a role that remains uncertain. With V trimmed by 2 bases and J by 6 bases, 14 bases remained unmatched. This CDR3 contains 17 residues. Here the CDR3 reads CARSFFLNRGRGQPQHF. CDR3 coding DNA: TGTGCCAGAAGCTTCTTCTTGAACAGGGGTAGGGGTCAGCCCCAGCATTTT.

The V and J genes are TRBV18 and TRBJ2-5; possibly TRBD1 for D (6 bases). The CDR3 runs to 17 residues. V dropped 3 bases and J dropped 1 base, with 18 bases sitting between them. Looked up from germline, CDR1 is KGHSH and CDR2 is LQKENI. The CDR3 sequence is CASSPRLTGIIQETQYF. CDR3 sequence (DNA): TGTGCCAGCTCACCCCGATTGACAGGAATAATCCAAGAGACCCAGTACTTC. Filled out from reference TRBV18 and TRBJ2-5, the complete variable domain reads NAGVMQNPRHLVRRRGQEARLRCSPMKGHSHVYWYRQLPEEGLKFMVYLQKENIIDESGMPKERFSAEFPKEGPSILRIQQVVRGDSAAYFCASSPRLTGIIQETQYFGPGTRLLVL.

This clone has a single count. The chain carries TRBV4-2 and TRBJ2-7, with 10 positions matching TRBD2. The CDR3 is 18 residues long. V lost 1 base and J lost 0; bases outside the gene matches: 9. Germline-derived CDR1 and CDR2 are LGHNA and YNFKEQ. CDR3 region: CASSQGGGLAQHSYEQYF. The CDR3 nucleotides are TGTGCCAGCAGCCAAGGGGGGGGACTAGCGCAACACTCCTACGAGCAGTACTTC.

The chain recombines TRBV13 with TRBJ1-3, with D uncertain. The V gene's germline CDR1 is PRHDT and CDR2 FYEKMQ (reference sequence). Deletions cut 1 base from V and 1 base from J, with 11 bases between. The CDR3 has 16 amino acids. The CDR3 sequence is CASSLALGGSGNTIYF. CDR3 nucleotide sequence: TGTGCCAGCAGCTTAGCGCTCGGAGGGTCTGGAAACACCATATATTTT.

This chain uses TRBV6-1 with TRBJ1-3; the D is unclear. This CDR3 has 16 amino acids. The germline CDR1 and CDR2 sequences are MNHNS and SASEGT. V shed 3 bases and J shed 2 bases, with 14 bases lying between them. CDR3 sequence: CASSETVGAAGNTIYF. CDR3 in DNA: TGTGCCAGCAGTGAGACGGTGGGAGCAGCTGGAAACACCATATATTTT.

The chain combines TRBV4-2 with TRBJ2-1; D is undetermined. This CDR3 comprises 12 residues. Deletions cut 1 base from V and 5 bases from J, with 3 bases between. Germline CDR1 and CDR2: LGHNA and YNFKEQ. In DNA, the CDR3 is TGTGCCAGCAGCCAAGTTAACAATGAGCAGTTCTTC. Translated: CASSQVNNEQFF.

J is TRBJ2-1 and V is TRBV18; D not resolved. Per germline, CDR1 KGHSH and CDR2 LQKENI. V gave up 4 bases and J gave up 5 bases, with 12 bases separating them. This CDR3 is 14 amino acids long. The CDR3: CASSRSIQNNEQFF. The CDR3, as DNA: TGTGCCAGCTCACGATCTATACAGAACAATGAGCAGTTCTTC.

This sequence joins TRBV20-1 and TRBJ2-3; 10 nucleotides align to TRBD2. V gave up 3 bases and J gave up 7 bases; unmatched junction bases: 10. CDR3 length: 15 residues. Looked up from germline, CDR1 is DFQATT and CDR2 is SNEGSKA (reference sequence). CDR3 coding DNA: TGCAGTGCTAGTGTAATACGGACTAGCGGTCATACGCAGTATTTT. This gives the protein CSASVIRTSGHTQYF.

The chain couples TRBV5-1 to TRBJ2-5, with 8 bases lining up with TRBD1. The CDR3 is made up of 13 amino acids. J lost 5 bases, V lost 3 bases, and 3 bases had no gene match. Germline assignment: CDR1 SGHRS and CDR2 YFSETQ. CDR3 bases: TGCGCCAGCAGCTCGGACAGGGCGGAGACCCAGTACTTC. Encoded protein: CASSSDRAETQYF.

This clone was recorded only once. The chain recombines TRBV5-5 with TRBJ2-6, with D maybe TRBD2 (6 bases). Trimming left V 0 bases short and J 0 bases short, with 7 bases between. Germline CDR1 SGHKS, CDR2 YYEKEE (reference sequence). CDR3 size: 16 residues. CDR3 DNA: TGTGCCAGCAGCTTGGGGGGAGGCTCTGGGGCCAACGTCCTGACTTTC. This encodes CASSLGGGSGANVLTF.

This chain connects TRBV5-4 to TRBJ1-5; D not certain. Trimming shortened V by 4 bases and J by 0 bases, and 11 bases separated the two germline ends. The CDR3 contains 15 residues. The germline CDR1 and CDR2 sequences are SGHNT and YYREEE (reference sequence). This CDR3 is CASSSVGDSNQPQHF. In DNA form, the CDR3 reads TGTGCCAGCAGCAGCGTAGGAGATAGCAATCAGCCCCAGCATTTT.

In DNA form, the CDR3 reads TGTGCCAGCAGCCGGACTAGCCGCGGGGAGCTGTTTTTT. Its translation: CASSRTSRGELFF. The chain is built from TRBV11-1 and TRBJ2-2, with 8 positions matching TRBD2. Germline V gene lookup returns CDR1 SGHAT and CDR2 FQDESV (reference sequence). The CDR3 has 13 amino acids. The trim removed 5 bases at V and 7 bases at J, leaving 3 bases unmatched.

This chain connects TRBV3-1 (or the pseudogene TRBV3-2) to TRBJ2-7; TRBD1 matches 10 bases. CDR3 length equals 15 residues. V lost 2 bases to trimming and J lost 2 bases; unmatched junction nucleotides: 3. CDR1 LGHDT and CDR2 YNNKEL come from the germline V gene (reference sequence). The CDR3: CASSQTGTGAYEQYF. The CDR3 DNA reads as TGTGCCAGCAGCCAAACCGGGACAGGGGCCTACGAGCAGTACTTC.

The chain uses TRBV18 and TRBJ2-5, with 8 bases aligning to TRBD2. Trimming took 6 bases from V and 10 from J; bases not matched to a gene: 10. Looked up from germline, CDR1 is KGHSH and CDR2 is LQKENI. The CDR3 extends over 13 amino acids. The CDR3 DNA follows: TGTGCCAGCTCCGGGGGGGCCGATGGTGGCCAGTACTTC. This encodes CASSGGADGGQYF.